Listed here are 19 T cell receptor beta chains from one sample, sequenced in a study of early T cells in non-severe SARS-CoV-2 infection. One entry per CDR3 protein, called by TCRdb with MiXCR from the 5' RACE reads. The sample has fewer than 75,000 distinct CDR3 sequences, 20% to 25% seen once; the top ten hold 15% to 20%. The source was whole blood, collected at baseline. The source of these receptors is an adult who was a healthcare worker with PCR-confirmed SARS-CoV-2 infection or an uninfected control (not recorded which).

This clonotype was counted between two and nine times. CDR3 sequence (DNA): TGCGCCAGCAGCCAAGACGGAGCCGACCCTACCTACGAGCAGTACTTC. This sequence encodes CASSQDGADPTYEQYF. The V gene is TRBV4-1, the J gene TRBJ2-7; no reliable D call. The CDR3 consists of 16 residues. Germline CDR1 is MGHRA and CDR2 is YSYEKL. Trimming removed 0 bases at V and 2 bases at J, with 14 bases between.

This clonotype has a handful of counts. CDR3 DNA sequence: TGTGCCAGCTCACCAGTTGGGGGGGGCATAACTGAAGCTTTCTTT. This codes for CASSPVGGGITEAFF. This chain connects TRBV18 to TRBJ1-1, with D possibly matching TRBD1 (6 bases). The V end lost 2 bases, the J end lost 5 bases, and 15 bases lay between the germline ends. The CDR3 runs 15 residues. From germline, CDR1 is KGHSH and CDR2 LQKENI.

The CDR3 spells CASSFKGKGLSGELFF. CDR3 coding DNA: TGTGCCAGCAGTTTCAAAGGCAAGGGTCTCTCCGGGGAGCTGTTTTTT. The V call is TRBV6-5, the J call TRBJ2-2, with D unresolved. Trimming took 4 bases from V and 6 from J, leaving 18 bases between them. CDR3 length equals 16 residues. Per the germline V gene, CDR1 is MNHEY and CDR2 is SVGAGI.

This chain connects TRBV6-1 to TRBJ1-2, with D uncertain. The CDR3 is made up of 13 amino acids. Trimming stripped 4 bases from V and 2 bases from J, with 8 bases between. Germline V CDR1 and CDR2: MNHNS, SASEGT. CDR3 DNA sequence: TGTGCCAGCAGTGGTCAAAACAACTATGGCTACACCTTC. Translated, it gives CASSGQNNYGYTF.

This CDR3 reads CASSQDFHYEQYF. CDR3 bases: TGCGCCAGCAGCCAAGATTTTCACTACGAGCAGTACTTC. The chain combines TRBV4-1 with TRBJ2-7; unclear D gene. Between the trimmed V and J ends, which lost 0 bases and 3 bases, there was a span of 6 bases. The CDR3 has 13 amino acids. Germline assignment: CDR1 MGHRA and CDR2 YSYEKL.

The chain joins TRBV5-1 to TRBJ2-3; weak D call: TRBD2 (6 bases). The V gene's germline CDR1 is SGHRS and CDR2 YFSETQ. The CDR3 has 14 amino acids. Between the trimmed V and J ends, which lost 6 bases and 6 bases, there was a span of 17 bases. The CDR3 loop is CASKEGLRGDTQYF. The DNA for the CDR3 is TGCGCCAGCAAGGAGGGCCTCCGGGGGGATACGCAGTATTTT.

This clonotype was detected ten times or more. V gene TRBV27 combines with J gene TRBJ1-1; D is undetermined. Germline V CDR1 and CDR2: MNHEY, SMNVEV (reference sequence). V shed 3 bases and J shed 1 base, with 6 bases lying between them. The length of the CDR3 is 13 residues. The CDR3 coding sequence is TGTGCCAGCAGTTTTAAGGGGAACACTGAAGCTTTCTTT. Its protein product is CASSFKGNTEAFF.

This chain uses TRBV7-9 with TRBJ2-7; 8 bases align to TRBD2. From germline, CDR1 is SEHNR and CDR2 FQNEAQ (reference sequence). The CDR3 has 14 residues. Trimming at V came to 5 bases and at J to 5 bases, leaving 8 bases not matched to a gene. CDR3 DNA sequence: TGTGCCAGCAGCCGAATCGGGGGGGCCCACGAGCAGTACTTC. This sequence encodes CASSRIGGAHEQYF. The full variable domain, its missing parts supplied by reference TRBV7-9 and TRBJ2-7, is DTGVSQNPRHKITKRGQNVTFRCDPISEHNRLYWYRQTLGQGPEFLTYFQNEAQLEKSRLLSDRFSAERPKGSFSTLEIQRTEQGDSAMYLCASSRIGGAHEQYFGPGTRLTVT.

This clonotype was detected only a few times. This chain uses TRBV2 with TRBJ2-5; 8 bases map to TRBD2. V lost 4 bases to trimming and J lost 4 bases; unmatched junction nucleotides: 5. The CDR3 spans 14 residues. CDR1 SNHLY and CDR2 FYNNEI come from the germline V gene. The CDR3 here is CASSGGGGSETQYF. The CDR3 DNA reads TGTGCCAGCAGTGGCGGCGGGGGGTCAGAGACCCAGTACTTC.

The CDR3 coding sequence is TGTGCCAGCAGCCAAGGCCACAGGGAAACAAAGACCCAGTACTTC. This sequence encodes CASSQGHRETKTQYF. This chain links TRBV3-2 with TRBJ2-5; the table's D call of TRBD1 was not tested on the DNA. TRBV3-2 is given as a pseudogene. CDR3 length equals 15 residues.

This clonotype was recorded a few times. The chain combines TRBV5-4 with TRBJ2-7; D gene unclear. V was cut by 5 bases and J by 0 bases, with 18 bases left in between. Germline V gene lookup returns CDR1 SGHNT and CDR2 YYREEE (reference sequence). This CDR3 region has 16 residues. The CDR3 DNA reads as TGTGCCAGCAGTCGAGACCCGGGCCAAGCCTCCTACGAGCAGTACTTC. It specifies CASSRDPGQASYEQYF.

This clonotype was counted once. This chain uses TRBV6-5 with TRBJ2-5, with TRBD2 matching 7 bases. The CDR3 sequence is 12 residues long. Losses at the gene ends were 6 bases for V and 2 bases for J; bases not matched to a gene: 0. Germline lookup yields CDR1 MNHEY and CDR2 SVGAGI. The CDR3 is CASRRGQETQYF. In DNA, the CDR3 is TGTGCCAGCAGGCGGGGGCAAGAGACCCAGTACTTC.

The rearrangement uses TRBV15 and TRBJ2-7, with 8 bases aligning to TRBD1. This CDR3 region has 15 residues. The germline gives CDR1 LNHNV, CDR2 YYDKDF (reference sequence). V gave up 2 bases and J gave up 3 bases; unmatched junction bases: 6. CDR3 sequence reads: CATSRPGQDRYEQYF. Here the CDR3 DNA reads TGTGCCACCAGCAGACCGGGACAGGACCGCTACGAGCAGTACTTC.

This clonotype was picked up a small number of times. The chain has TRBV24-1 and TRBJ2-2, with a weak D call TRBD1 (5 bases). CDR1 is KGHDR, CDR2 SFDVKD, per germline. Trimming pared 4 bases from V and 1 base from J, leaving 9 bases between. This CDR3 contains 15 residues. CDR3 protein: CATSDTGQNTGELFF. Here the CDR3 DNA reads TGTGCCACCAGTGACACCGGACAGAACACCGGGGAGCTGTTTTTT.

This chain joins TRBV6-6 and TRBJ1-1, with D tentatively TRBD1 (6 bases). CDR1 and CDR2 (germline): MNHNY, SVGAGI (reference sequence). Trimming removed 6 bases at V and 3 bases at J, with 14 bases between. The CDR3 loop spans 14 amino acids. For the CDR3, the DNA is TGTGCCAGCAGCTTAATACAGGGTGACACTGAAGCTTTCTTT. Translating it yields CASSLIQGDTEAFF.

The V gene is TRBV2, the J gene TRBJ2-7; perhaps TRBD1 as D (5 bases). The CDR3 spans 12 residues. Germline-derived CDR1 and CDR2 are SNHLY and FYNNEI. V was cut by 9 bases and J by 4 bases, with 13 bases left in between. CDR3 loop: CASQQVGYEQYF. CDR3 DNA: TGTGCCAGTCAACAGGTGGGATACGAGCAGTACTTC.

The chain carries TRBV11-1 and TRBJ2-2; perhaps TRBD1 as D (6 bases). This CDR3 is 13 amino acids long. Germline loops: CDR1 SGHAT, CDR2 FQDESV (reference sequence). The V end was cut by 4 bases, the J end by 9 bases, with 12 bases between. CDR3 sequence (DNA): TGTGCCAGCAGCTCTAACAGGGATAGGGAGCTGTTTTTT. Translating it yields CASSSNRDRELFF.

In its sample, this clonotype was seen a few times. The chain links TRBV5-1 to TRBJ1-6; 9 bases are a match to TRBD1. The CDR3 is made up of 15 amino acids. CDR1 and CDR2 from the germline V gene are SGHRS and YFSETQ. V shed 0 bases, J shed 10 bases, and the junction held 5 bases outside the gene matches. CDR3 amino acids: CASSLGGTGRSPLHF. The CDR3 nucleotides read TGCGCCAGCAGCTTGGGAGGGACAGGGCGATCACCCCTCCACTTT.

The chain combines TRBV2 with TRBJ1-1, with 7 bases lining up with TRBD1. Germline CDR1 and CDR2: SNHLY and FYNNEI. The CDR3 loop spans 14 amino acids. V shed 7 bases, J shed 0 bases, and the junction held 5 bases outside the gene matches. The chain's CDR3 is CASTRQGLNTEAFF. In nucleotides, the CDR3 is TGTGCCAGCACCCGACAGGGTTTGAACACTGAAGCTTTCTTT.